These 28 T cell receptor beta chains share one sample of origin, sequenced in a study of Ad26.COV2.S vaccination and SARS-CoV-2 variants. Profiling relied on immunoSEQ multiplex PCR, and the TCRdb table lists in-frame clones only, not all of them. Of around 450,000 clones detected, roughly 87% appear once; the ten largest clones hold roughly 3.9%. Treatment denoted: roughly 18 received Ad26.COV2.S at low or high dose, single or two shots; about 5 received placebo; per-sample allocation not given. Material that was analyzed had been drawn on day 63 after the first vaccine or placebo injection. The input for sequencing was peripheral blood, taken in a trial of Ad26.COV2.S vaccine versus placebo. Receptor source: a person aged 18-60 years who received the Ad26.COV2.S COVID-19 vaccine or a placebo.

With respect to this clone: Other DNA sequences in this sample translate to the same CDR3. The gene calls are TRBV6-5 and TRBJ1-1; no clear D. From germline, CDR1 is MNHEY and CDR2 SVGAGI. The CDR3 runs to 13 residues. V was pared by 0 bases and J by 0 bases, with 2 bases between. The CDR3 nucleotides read TGTGCCAGCAGTTACTCCCTGAACACTGAAGCTTTCTTT. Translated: CASSYSLNTEAFF.

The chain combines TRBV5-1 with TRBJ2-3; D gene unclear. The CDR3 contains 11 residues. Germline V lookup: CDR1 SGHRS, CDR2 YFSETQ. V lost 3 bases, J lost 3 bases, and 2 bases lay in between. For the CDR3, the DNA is TGCGCCAGCAGCTGGACAGATACGCAGTATTTT. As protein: CASSWTDTQYF. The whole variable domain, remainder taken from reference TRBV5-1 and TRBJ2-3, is KAGVTQTPRYLIKTRGQQVTLSCSPISGHRSVSWYQQTPGQGLQFLFEYFSETQRNKGNFPGRFSGRQFSNSRSEMNVSTLELGDSALYLCASSWTDTQYFGPGTRLTVL.

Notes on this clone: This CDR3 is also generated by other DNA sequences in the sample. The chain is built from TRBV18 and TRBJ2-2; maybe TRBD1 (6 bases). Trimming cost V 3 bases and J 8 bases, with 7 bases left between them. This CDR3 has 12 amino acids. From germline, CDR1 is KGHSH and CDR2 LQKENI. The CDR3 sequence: CASSPGTGELFF. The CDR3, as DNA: TGTGCCAGCTCACCGGGGACAGGGGAGCTGTTTTTT.

CDR3 amino acids: CASSLGVGNYGYTF. As DNA, the CDR3 is TGTGCCAGCAGCTTGGGTGTCGGTAACTATGGCTACACCTTC. The gene calls are TRBV5-6 and TRBJ1-2; D uncertain. CDR3 length equals 14 residues. Germline V gene sequence: CDR1 SGHDT, CDR2 YYEEEE. Trimming left V 0 bases short and J 1 base short, with 7 bases between. The variable domain in full, completed from reference TRBV5-6 and TRBJ1-2, reads DAGVTQSPTHLIKTRGQQVTLRCSPKSGHDTVSWYQQALGQGPQFIFQYYEEEERQRGNFPDRFSGHQFPNYSSELNVNALLLGDSALYLCASSLGVGNYGYTFGSGTRLTVV.

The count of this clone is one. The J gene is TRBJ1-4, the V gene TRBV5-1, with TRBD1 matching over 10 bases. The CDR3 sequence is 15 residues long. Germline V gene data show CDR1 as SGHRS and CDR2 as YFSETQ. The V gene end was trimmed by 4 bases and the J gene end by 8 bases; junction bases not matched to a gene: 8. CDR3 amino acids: CASSRRQGAGEKLFF. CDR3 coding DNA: TGCGCCAGCAGCCGGAGACAGGGGGCAGGAGAAAAACTGTTTTTT.

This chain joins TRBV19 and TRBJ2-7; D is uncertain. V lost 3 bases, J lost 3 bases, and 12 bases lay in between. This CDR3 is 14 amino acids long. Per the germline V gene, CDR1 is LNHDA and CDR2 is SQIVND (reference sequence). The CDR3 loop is CASSIFFSSYEQYF. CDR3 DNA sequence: TGTGCCAGTAGTATTTTCTTCAGCAGCTACGAGCAGTACTTC.

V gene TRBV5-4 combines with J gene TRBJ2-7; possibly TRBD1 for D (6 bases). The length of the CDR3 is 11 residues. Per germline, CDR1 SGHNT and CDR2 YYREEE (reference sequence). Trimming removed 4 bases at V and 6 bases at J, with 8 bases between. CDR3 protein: CASSARGEQYF. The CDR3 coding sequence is TGTGCCAGCAGCGCCAGGGGCGAGCAGTACTTC.

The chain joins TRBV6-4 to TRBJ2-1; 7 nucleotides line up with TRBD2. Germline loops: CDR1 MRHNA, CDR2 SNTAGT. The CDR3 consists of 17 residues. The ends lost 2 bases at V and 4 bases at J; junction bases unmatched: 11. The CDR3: CASSDGWGRAPYNEQFF. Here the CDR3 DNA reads TGTGCCAGCAGTGACGGATGGGGGAGGGCTCCTTACAATGAGCAGTTCTTC.

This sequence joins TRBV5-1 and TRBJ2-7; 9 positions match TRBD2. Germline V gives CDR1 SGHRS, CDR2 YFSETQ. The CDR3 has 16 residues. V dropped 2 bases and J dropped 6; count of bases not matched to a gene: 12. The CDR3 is CASSFGTSSISSEQYF. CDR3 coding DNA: TGCGCCAGCAGCTTCGGGACTAGCTCTATATCGAGCGAGCAGTACTTC.

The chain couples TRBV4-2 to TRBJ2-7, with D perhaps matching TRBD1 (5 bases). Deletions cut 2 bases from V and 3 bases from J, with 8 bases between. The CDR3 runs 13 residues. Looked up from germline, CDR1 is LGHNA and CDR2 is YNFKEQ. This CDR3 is CASSQLQDYEQYF. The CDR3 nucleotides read TGTGCCAGCAGCCAATTACAGGACTACGAGCAGTACTTC.

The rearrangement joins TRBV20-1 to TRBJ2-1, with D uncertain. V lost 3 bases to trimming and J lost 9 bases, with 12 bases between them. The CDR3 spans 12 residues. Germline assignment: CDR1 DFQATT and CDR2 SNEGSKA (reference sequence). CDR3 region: CSASRTTAEQFF. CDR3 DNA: TGCAGTGCTAGTAGGACCACTGCTGAGCAGTTCTTC.

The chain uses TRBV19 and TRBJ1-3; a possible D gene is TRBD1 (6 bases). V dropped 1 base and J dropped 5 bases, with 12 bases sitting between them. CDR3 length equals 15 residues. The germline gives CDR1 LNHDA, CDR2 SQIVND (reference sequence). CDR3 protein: CASSIARDIRNTIYF. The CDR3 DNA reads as TGTGCCAGTAGTATAGCCCGGGACATTAGAAACACCATATATTTT. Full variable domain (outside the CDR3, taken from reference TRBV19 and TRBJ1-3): DGGITQSPKYLFRKEGQNVTLSCEQNLNHDAMYWYRQDPGQGLRLIYYSQIVNDFQKGDIAEGYSVSREKKESFPLTVTSAQKNPTAFYLCASSIARDIRNTIYFGEGSWLTVV.

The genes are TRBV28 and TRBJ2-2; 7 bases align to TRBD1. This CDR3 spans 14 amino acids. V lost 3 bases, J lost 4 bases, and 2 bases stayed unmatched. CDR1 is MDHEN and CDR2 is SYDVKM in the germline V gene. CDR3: CASSFHRGTGELFF. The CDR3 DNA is TGTGCCAGCAGTTTTCACAGGGGCACCGGGGAGCTGTTTTTT.

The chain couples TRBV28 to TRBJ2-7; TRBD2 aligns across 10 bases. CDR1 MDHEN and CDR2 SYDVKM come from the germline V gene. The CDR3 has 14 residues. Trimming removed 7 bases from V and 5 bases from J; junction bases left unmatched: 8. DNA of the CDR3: TGTGCCAGCAAAATGGTGCTAGCGGGAGACGAGCAGTACTTC. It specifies CASKMVLAGDEQYF. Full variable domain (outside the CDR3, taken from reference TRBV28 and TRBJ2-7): DVKVTQSSRYLVKRTGEKVFLECVQDMDHENMFWYRQDPGLGLRLIYFSYDVKMKEKGDIPEGYSVSREKKERFSLILESASTNQTSMYLCASKMVLAGDEQYFGPGTRLTVT.

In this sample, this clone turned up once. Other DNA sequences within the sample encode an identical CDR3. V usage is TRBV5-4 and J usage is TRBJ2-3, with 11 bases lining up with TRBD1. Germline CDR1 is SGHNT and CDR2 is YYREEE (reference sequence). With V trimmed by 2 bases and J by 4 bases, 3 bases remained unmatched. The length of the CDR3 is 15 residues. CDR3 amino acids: CASSLRTGGADTQYF. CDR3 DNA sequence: TGTGCCAGCAGCTTACGGACAGGGGGCGCAGATACGCAGTATTTT.

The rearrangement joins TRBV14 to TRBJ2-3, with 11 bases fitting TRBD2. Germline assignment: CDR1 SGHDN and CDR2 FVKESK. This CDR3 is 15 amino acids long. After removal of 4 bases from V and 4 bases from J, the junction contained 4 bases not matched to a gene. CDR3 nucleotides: TGTGCCAGCAGCCTTTTAGCGGGAGGGTCAGATACGCAGTATTTT. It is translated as CASSLLAGGSDTQYF.

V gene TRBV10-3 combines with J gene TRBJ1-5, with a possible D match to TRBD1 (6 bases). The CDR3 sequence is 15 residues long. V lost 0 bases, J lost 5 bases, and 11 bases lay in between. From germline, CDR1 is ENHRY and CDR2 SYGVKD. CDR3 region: CAISESGAGDQPQHF. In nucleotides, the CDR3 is TGTGCCATCAGTGAGTCTGGGGCAGGGGATCAGCCCCAGCATTTT.

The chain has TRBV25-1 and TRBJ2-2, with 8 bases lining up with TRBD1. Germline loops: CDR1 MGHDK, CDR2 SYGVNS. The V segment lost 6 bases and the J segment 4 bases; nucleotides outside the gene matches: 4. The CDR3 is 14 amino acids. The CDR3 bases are TGTGCCAGCAGCCAAACAGGGGGCACCGGGGAGCTGTTTTTT. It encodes CASSQTGGTGELFF.

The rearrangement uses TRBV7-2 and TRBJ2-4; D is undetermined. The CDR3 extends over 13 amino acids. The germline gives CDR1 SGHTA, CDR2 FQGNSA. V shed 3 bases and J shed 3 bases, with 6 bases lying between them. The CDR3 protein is CASSFNGKNIQYF. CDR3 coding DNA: TGTGCCAGCAGCTTCAATGGCAAAAACATTCAGTACTTC.

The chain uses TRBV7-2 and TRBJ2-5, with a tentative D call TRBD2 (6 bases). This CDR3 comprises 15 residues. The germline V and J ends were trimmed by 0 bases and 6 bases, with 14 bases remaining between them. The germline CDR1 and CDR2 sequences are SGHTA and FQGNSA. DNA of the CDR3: TGTGCCAGCAGCTTAGCCGGGTTTGGGAGGCAGACCCAGTACTTC. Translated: CASSLAGFGRQTQYF.

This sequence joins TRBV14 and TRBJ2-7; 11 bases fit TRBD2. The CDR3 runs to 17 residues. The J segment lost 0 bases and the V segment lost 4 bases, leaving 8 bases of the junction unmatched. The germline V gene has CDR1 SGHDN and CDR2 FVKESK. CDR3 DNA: TGTGCCAGCAGCCCCCCTTTGACTAGCGGGATCTCCTACGAGCAGTACTTC. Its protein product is CASSPPLTSGISYEQYF.

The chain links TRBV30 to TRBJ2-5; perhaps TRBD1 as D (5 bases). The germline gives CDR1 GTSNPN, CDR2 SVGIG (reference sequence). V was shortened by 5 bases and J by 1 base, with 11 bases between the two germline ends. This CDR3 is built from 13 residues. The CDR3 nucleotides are TGTGCCTGGGCAGGGATCTCCCAAGAGACCCAGTACTTC. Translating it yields CAWAGISQETQYF.

The CDR3 spells CAISELTSGRASEQYF. For the CDR3, the DNA is TGTGCCATCAGTGAGTTGACTAGCGGGAGGGCCAGCGAGCAGTACTTC. The chain employs TRBV10-3 and TRBJ2-7, with 14 bases fitting TRBD2. Germline loops: CDR1 ENHRY, CDR2 SYGVKD. The V gene end was trimmed by 1 base and the J gene end by 6 bases; junction bases not matched to a gene: 5. The CDR3 spans 16 residues.

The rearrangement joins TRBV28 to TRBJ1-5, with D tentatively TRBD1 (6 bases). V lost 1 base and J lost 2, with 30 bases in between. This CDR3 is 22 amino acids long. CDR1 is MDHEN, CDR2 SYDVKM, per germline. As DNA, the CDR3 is TGTGCCAGCAGTTTATACAGGGCCGGGAGCCTTCCCGCTCATTTCGGCAATCAGCCCCAGCATTTT. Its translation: CASSLYRAGSLPAHFGNQPQHF.

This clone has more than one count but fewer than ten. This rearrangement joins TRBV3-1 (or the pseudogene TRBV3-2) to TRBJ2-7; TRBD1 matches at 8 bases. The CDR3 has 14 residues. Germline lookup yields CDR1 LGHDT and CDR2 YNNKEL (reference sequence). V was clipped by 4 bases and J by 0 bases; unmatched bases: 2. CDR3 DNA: TGTGCCAGCAGCCGGACAGGGTACTCCTACGAGCAGTACTTC. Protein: CASSRTGYSYEQYF.

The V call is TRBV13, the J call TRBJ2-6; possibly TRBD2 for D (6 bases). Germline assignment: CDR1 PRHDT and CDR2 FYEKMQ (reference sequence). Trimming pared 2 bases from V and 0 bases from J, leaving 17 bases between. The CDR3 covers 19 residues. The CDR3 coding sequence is TGTGCCAGCAGCTTAAATACTGCCCAGGACTACTCTGGGGCCAACGTCCTGACTTTC. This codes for CASSLNTAQDYSGANVLTF.

The CDR3 nucleotides are TGCGCCAGCAGCCCCGTACTAGCGGGAGGGCCCCTCGATACGCAGTATTTT. Protein sequence: CASSPVLAGGPLDTQYF. This sequence joins TRBV4-1 and TRBJ2-3, with 13 positions matching TRBD2. Germline trimming cut 4 bases from V and 6 bases from J; bases unmatched to any gene: 10. The V gene's germline CDR1 is MGHRA and CDR2 YSYEKL. CDR3 length: 17 residues.

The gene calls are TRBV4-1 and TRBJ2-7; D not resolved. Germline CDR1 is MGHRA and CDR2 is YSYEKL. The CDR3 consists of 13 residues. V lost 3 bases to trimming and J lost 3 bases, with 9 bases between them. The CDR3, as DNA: TGCGCCAGCAGCCACCTGGACCGCTACGAGCAGTACTTC. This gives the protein CASSHLDRYEQYF.